The 20 T cell receptor beta chains reported below all come from one sample, sequenced in a study of shared clonotypes between healthy human individuals. Profiling relied on immunoSEQ multiplex PCR, and the TCRdb table lists in-frame clones only, not all of them. This table has 2 million to 2.5 million clones, 90% to 95% appearing once. The sequenced sample was naive CD4+ T cells from PBMCs. Stated subset: CD45RA+ positively selected. These receptors originate from a man between 18 and 35 years old in good health. Some clones in this sample may be carry-over from other donors' samples.

The chain employs TRBV5-6 and TRBJ2-3, with a tentative D call TRBD1 (5 bases). V lost 2 bases and J lost 14, with 15 bases in between. CDR1 is SGHDT, CDR2 YYEEEE, per germline. The CDR3 has 12 residues. The CDR3 is CASSLYEGVRYF. In DNA, the CDR3 is TGTGCCAGCAGCTTATATGAAGGGGTAAGGTATTTT.

The chain carries TRBV9 and TRBJ2-3, with 10 bases fitting TRBD2. The CDR3 runs to 16 residues. V lost 2 bases to trimming and J lost 0 bases; unmatched junction nucleotides: 3. Germline CDR1 and CDR2: SGDLS and YYNGEE. CDR3 DNA: TGTGCCAGCAGCGTCACTAGCGGGACAAGCACAGATACGCAGTATTTT. Translated, it gives CASSVTSGTSTDTQYF.

CDR3: CASTDLGAGNTEAFF. CDR3 nucleotide sequence: TGCGCCAGCACCGACTTGGGGGCGGGGAACACTGAAGCTTTCTTT. The chain couples TRBV5-1 to TRBJ1-1, with D perhaps matching TRBD1 (6 bases). Germline V gene data show CDR1 as SGHRS and CDR2 as YFSETQ. The CDR3 loop spans 15 amino acids. Trimming shortened V by 6 bases and J by 1 base, and 16 bases separated the two germline ends.

This clone appeared once. J is TRBJ2-5 and V is TRBV28; a possible D gene is TRBD2 (6 bases). Germline assignment: CDR1 MDHEN and CDR2 SYDVKM. The length of the CDR3 is 14 residues. The V gene lost 6 bases and the J gene lost 5 bases, with 16 bases spanning the gap. This CDR3 is CASSRDSLGETQYF. The CDR3 DNA reads as TGTGCCAGCAGCCGGGACTCCCTGGGGGAGACCCAGTACTTC.

The chain recombines TRBV10-2 with TRBJ2-7; 10 bases map to TRBD2. The CDR3 has 18 amino acids. Germline values: CDR1 WSHSY, CDR2 SAAADI. V lost 3 bases to trimming and J lost 2 bases; unmatched junction nucleotides: 13. CDR3 residues: CASSERGLARGPAYEQYF. The CDR3 coding sequence is TGCGCCAGCAGTGAACGGGGACTAGCGAGAGGACCCGCCTACGAGCAGTACTTC.

The V call is TRBV5-4, the J call TRBJ2-7; 7 nucleotides agree with TRBD2. CDR1 and CDR2 (germline): SGHNT, YYREEE (reference sequence). CDR3 length: 17 residues. Trimming took 0 bases from V and 6 from J; bases not matched to a gene: 15. The CDR3 here is CASSLATSTRRGGEQYF. In nucleotides, the CDR3 is TGTGCCAGCAGCTTGGCGACTAGCACTCGACGGGGTGGCGAGCAGTACTTC.

The chain carries TRBV7-9 and TRBJ1-1; D not certain. V was pared by 3 bases and J by 0 bases, with 14 bases between. Germline V lookup: CDR1 SEHNR, CDR2 FQNEAQ (reference sequence). The CDR3 is 16 residues long. The CDR3: CASSFFPPQLNTEAFF. In nucleotides, the CDR3 is TGTGCCAGCAGCTTCTTCCCCCCGCAATTGAACACTGAAGCTTTCTTT. The full variable domain, its missing parts supplied by reference TRBV7-9 and TRBJ1-1, is DTGVSQNPRHKITKRGQNVTFRCDPISEHNRLYWYRQTLGQGPEFLTYFQNEAQLEKSRLLSDRFSAERPKGSFSTLEIQRTEQGDSAMYLCASSFFPPQLNTEAFFGQGTRLTVV.

The chain combines TRBV5-4 with TRBJ2-2, with TRBD1 as a possible D gene (6 bases). CDR1 and CDR2 (germline): SGHNT, YYREEE (reference sequence). V was trimmed by 4 bases and J by 7 bases, leaving 14 bases between them. CDR3 length: 14 amino acids. The DNA of the CDR3 is TGTGCCAGCAGCGTATCCGGACAGATCGGGGAGCTGTTTTTT. Translation gives CASSVSGQIGELFF.

The chain couples TRBV4-1 to TRBJ2-3, with TRBD2 matching over 7 bases. This CDR3 is 16 amino acids long. The junction had 10 bases not matched to a gene; V was cut back by 4 bases and J by 3 bases. Germline-derived CDR1 and CDR2 are MGHRA and YSYEKL. The CDR3 DNA reads as TGCGCCAGCAGCCGCGCCGCCCCGGGAGGAACAGATACGCAGTATTTT. It specifies CASSRAAPGGTDTQYF.

The chain recombines TRBV18 with TRBJ1-1; D remains ambiguous. V was pared by 3 bases and J by 7 bases, with 15 bases between. The V gene's germline CDR1 is KGHSH and CDR2 LQKENI. This CDR3 comprises 14 residues. The CDR3 reads CASSPDQKLLEAFF. The CDR3 coding sequence is TGTGCCAGCTCACCCGACCAGAAACTCCTTGAAGCTTTCTTT. Full variable domain (remainder filled in from reference TRBV18 and TRBJ1-1): NAGVMQNPRHLVRRRGQEARLRCSPMKGHSHVYWYRQLPEEGLKFMVYLQKENIIDESGMPKERFSAEFPKEGPSILRIQQVVRGDSAAYFCASSPDQKLLEAFFGQGTRLTVV.

The V and J genes are TRBV7-3 and TRBJ1-2, with TRBD1 matching over 9 bases. The CDR3 totals 13 residues. The trim removed 5 bases at V and 6 bases at J, leaving 4 bases unmatched. Per the germline V gene, CDR1 is SGHTA and CDR2 is FQGTGA. DNA of the CDR3: TGTGCCAGCAGCCCAAGGACAGGGGATGGCTACACCTTC. Translated, it gives CASSPRTGDGYTF.

The chain has TRBV7-2 and TRBJ1-2; TRBD1 matches 8 bases. With V trimmed by 5 bases and J by 4 bases, 9 bases remained unmatched. Germline-derived CDR1 and CDR2 are SGHTA and FQGNSA. This CDR3 has 15 amino acids. The CDR3 DNA reads as TGTGCCAGCAGCCGGGGACAGGACTATTCCTATGGCTACACCTTC. Its translation is CASSRGQDYSYGYTF.

The count of this clone is one. The V call is TRBV14, the J call TRBJ2-1; 10 bases align to TRBD2. CDR3 length equals 14 residues. CDR1 and CDR2 (germline): SGHDN, FVKESK. V gave up 5 bases and J gave up 6 bases; unmatched junction bases: 4. As DNA, the CDR3 is TGTGCCAGCAGCTCTTCTAGCGGGAGCAATGAGCAGTTCTTC. Protein product: CASSSSSGSNEQFF.

The rearrangement links TRBV15 to TRBJ2-2; D is uncertain. V was shortened by 1 base and J by 4 bases, with 7 bases between the two germline ends. In germline, CDR1 is LNHNV, CDR2 YYDKDF (reference sequence). The CDR3 length is 14 residues. The CDR3: CATSRGLPTGELFF. The DNA of the CDR3 is TGTGCCACCAGCAGAGGTCTACCCACCGGGGAGCTGTTTTTT.

The chain employs TRBV18 and TRBJ1-5, with TRBD1 as a possible D gene (6 bases). The germline gives CDR1 KGHSH, CDR2 LQKENI. Between the trimmed V and J ends, which lost 6 bases and 5 bases, there was a span of 11 bases. CDR3 length: 13 amino acids. The CDR3: CASSQGRDQPQHF. CDR3 DNA sequence: TGTGCCAGCTCGCAGGGGCGCGATCAGCCCCAGCATTTT.

The chain combines TRBV5-1 with TRBJ1-1; possibly TRBD1 for D (5 bases). Trimming took off 3 bases at V and 4 bases at J, with 13 bases between the two ends. The germline V gene encodes CDR1 SGHRS and CDR2 YFSETQ. The CDR3 totals 14 residues. CDR3: CASSYDGGGTEAFF. The CDR3 DNA is TGCGCCAGCAGCTATGACGGGGGAGGCACTGAAGCTTTCTTT.

This sequence joins TRBV5-1 and TRBJ2-2; 7 nucleotides agree with TRBD1. Germline V gene lookup returns CDR1 SGHRS and CDR2 YFSETQ. V shed 4 bases, J shed 5 bases, and the junction held 8 bases outside the gene matches. This CDR3 has 15 residues. The CDR3: CASSGENRGTGELFF. CDR3 DNA: TGCGCCAGCAGCGGCGAAAACAGGGGTACCGGGGAGCTGTTTTTT.

The chain couples TRBV11-2 to TRBJ2-3; a possible D gene is TRBD1 (6 bases). The V gene lost 3 bases and the J gene lost 1 base, with 17 bases spanning the gap. The length of the CDR3 is 17 residues. From germline, CDR1 is SGHAT and CDR2 FQNNGV. CDR3 loop: CASSLRQVVGGTDTQYF. The CDR3 coding sequence is TGTGCCAGCAGCTTGCGACAGGTCGTTGGAGGCACAGATACGCAGTATTTT.

The CDR3 here is CASSEANVGLARQYF. In DNA form, the CDR3 reads TGTGCCAGCAGTGAAGCTAACGTCGGCTTAGCCAGGCAGTACTTC. The rearrangement uses TRBV6-1 and TRBJ2-7; D remains unclear. This CDR3 contains 15 residues. Trimming pared 0 bases from V and 9 bases from J, leaving 18 bases between. Germline CDR1 is MNHNS and CDR2 is SASEGT.

The V gene is TRBV5-4, the J gene TRBJ2-5; maybe TRBD2 (6 bases). The germline V gene has CDR1 SGHNT and CDR2 YYREEE (reference sequence). Trimming shortened V by 5 bases and J by 2 bases, and 13 bases separated the two germline ends. This CDR3 is 14 amino acids long. CDR3 loop: CASSSEAGQETQYF. In DNA, the CDR3 is TGTGCCAGCAGTTCCGAGGCGGGGCAAGAGACCCAGTACTTC.